This TCR beta chain was profiled in a study of OX40 agonist ivuxolimab in advanced cancers. Background on the study: The treatment was a fully human IgG2 OX40 agonist, ivuxolimab.

CDR3 length: 15 amino acids. CDR1 SGHKS and CDR2 YYEKEE come from the germline V gene (reference sequence). The V and J ends lost 1 base and 5 bases, in that order; junction bases with no gene match: 7. A remark on this clone: Antigen specificity is unknown.

Points from the study as a whole: Compared with others, partial responders at 0.1-3.0 mg/kg displayed clonal expansion among the lowest. The expanded peripheral T cells' antigen specificity was not determined. Averaging showed that CD8+ T cells had more expanded clones than CD4+ did.

Profiled with immunoSEQ multiplex PCR; TCRdb holds only in-frame clones, not every one. The sample gives tens of thousands of clones, about 90% of which show up once; less than 9.5% is in the top ten. The chain uses TRBV5-5 and TRBJ1-2; 8 bases match TRBD1. The sequencing used CD4+ or CD8+ T cells sorted from blood, collected in a trial of the OX40 agonist ivuxolimab. This TCR was recovered from an adult with an advanced solid tumor such as melanoma, head and neck, liver or kidney cancer. The CDR3 loop reads CASSLTSQGAYGYTF. CDR3 bases: TGTGCCAGCAGCTTGACAAGCCAGGGGGCGTATGGCTACACCTTC.